This TCR beta chain was sequenced in a study of PD-1 blockade in classical Hodgkin lymphoma. Time point reported: cycle 4 day 1 (C4D1), after around six weeks of nivolumab. In every patient, relapse followed autologous stem cell transplantation, while exposure to brentuximab vedotin differed. With 2 bases removed from V and 2 bases from J, the gap between germline ends came to 10 bases. Germline V gene sequence: CDR1 SGHTA, CDR2 FQGNSA. The CDR3 runs 15 residues. Produced via immunoSEQ multiplex PCR; TCRdb's table is partial and in-frame only. The sample holds more than 40,000 clones; about 77% are singletons and the top ten take around 35%.

This chain links TRBV7-2 with TRBJ2-1; D assignment may be TRBD1 or TRBD2 (5 bases each). Sequenced material: peripheral blood mononuclear cells (PBMCs), taken before the fourth cycle of nivolumab. The source of this sequence is a human donor with classical Hodgkin lymphoma. Written as DNA, the CDR3 is TGTGCCAGCAGCTTAACCGGGACCACCTACAATGAGCAGTTCTTC. Translating it yields CASSLTGTTYNEQFF.